The source of this T cell receptor beta chain is a study of blood T cell repertoires in COVID-19. Germline V gene data show CDR1 as SQVTM and CDR2 as ANQGSEA. This CDR3 has 13 residues. Trimming shortened V by 4 bases and J by 2 bases, and 12 bases separated the two germline ends. Profiled with immunoSEQ multiplex PCR; TCRdb holds only in-frame clones, not every one. The table has about 220,000 clones, around 89% seen once. Sequencing was carried out using PBMCs or T cells enriched from blood (not recorded which). This clonotype was obtained from a woman aged 35 to 49 with acute COVID-19. The chain has TRBV29-1 and TRBJ2-7; D might be TRBD2 (5 bases). The CDR3 reads CSVVKRSTYEQYF. CDR3 DNA: TGCAGCGTTGTGAAGCGGTCGACCTACGAGCAGTACTTC.